The entry that follows covers one T cell receptor beta chain sequence. Antigen unknown. Germline CDR1 is LNHDA and CDR2 is SQIVND (reference sequence). The V and J ends lost 5 bases and 2 bases respectively, with 14 bases between them. The CDR3 runs 15 residues. This specimen comes from a study of T-cell reconstitution after alpha-beta-depleted transplantation in children. Study-level results: Approximately two months post-transplant, alpha-beta T cells reportedly originated from several hundred expanded graft clones. It was surviving recipient T cells and thymic progenitors that gave some patients high TCRbeta diversity at day 60. When one year had passed after transplant, most T-cell counts and diversity came from newly produced T cells.

During its preparation, the TCRbeta library received unique molecular identifiers. TCRdb re-derived calls from the PCR reads in MiXCR, one entry per CDR3 protein. The sample has 150,000 to 200,000 distinct CDR3 sequences, just under 6.5% seen once. This TCR was recovered from a girl younger than two with combined immunodeficiency, due to receive a stem cell transplant. This rearrangement joins TRBV19 to TRBJ2-3; the D call may be TRBD1 or TRBD2 (5 bases each). The specimen was PBMCs, collected before TCRalphabeta/CD19-depleted stem cell transplant. The CDR3 sequence: CASSLSQGDTDTQYF. The DNA of the CDR3 is TGTGCCAGTAGTTTATCTCAGGGAGACACAGATACGCAGTATTTT.